The source of this T cell receptor beta chain is a study of OX40 agonist ivuxolimab in advanced cancers. The V gene's germline CDR1 is SGHRS and CDR2 YFSETQ. Trimming cost V 4 bases and J 15 bases, with 14 bases left between them. The CDR3 totals 11 residues. Libraries were prepared by immunoSEQ multiplex PCR; TCRdb keeps only in-frame clonotypes and omits some of them. The sample contains fewer than 75,000 clones, approximately 90% of which appear only once. Study-wide points: Low normalized T-cell clonal expansion was additionally recorded for some nonresponders. Which antigen the expanded peripheral T cells recognized is unknown.

About this clone itself: Antigen: not known.

Sequenced here: CD4+ or CD8+ T cells sorted from blood, sampled in a trial of the OX40 agonist ivuxolimab. This clonotype was obtained from an adult with an advanced solid tumor such as melanoma, head and neck, liver or kidney cancer. The J gene is TRBJ2-1, the V gene TRBV5-1, with TRBD1 as a possible D gene (5 bases). The CDR3 loop reads CASSDGGQAFF. CDR3 DNA: TGCGCCAGCAGCGATGGCGGACAAGCGTTCTTC. The full variable domain, in which reference TRBV5-1 and TRBJ2-1 provide the parts outside the CDR3, is KAGVTQTPRYLIKTRGQQVTLSCSPISGHRSVSWYQQTPGQGLQFLFEYFSETQRNKGNFPGRFSGRQFSNSRSEMNVSTLELGDSALYLCASSDGGQAFFGPGTRLTVL.